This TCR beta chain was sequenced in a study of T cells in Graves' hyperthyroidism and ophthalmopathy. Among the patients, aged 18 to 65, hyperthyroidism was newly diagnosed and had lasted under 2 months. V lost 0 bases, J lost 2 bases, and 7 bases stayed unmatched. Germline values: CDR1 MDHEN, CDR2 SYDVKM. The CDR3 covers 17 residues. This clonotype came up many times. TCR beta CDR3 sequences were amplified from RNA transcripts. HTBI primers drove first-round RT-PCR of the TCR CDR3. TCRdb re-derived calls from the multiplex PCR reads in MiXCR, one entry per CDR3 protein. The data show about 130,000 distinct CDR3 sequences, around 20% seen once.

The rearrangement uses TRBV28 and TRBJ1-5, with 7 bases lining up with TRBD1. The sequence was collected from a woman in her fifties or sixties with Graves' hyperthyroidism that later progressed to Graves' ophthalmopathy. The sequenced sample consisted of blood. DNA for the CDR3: TGTGCCAGCAGTTTATGGATCGTAACAGGGGGCAATCAGCCCCAGCATTTT. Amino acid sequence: CASSLWIVTGGNQPQHF.